The entry below gives a single T cell receptor beta chain sequence along with its context. The target of this receptor is not known. No qualities accompany the bases; no much larger clone lies one base away. The data were obtained in a study of CD8 T cells in Susac syndrome (dated by TCRdb to the late 2010s). In the study overall: Repertoire sequencing was used to test whether CD8+ T cell activation and differentiation in Susac syndrome was antigen driven.

What the work shows at the level of the full study, not this receptor alone: The study acknowledged that relatively few individuals were included in the TCR sequencing and HLA analysis.

RNA was extracted with the RNeasy kit and roughly 0.5 to 1 ug was reverse transcribed using random hexamers. The immunoSEQ multiplex PCR assay, which covers 54 Vbeta and 13 Jbeta segments, was used to amplify TCR beta CDR3 regions. PCR amplification bias was corrected using a synthetic template baseline for primer optimization and computational correction. The paper's processing steps were these. Reads were annotated to V, D and J genes according to IMGT and were analyzed with immunoSEQ Analyzer, with only productive sequences retained. Clonality was computed as one minus Shannon entropy normalized by log2 of the number of productive unique sequences. For each patient and control, public and private clones were evaluated among the 100 most prevalent clones. Clones were defined as Susac-specific if absent from the healthy and MS cohorts, from 1052 published viral clones and from other ImmuneACCESS disease sequences. TCRdb reprocessing: public reads trimmed at Q25 with fastp, clones called with MiXCR, in-frame beta chains kept. When rows share a CDR3 protein, they turn into one entry using the most common DNA and genes. Here the V and J calls rest on TCRdb's processing, not on the authors' analysis. This sample comprises about 110,000 distinct CDR3 sequences, about 96% of them detected only once. Approximately 0.092% of the sample lies in the top ten.

Peripheral blood CD8+ and CD4+ T cells from healthy donors, Susac syndrome patients and multiple sclerosis patients were profiled using high-throughput TCR beta sequencing. Healthy donors were age- and sex-matched controls. Bulk CD8+ and CD4+ T cells were purified magnetically by negative isolation, whereas CD8+ TEMRA cells were enriched by FACS. Blood was drawn into EDTA tubes, processed within 24 hours, and PBMCs were isolated by density gradient centrifugation. PBMCs intended for TCR sequencing were frozen in liquid nitrogen and were later thawed in a 37 degrees C water bath. Purity of sorted or isolated CD4+, CD8+ and CD8+ TEMRA cells was at least 90%. Sequenced material: CD4+ T cells from PBMCs. This receptor was taken from a human donor in good health.

The sequenced DNA: TGTGCCAGCAGCTTAGGAGGGACTACCAAAGAGACCCAGTACTTC. Its product reads: CASSLGGTTKETQYF. The chain is encoded by TRBV5-8 joined to TRBJ2-5; 7 nucleotides in the junction match TRBD2. The germline V and J ends show losses of 2 bases and 3 bases respectively, and no gene match explains 7 bases of the junction. The CDR3, from cysteine to phenylalanine, totals 15 residues. Only the CDR3 portion is preserved as DNA: 45 bases, with reading frame beginning at the first base. CDR1 and CDR2 (SGHTS, YDEGEE) derive from the germline V gene.